This T cell receptor beta chain came from a study of CD8 T cells in Susac syndrome. The V segment lost 8 bases and the J segment 4 bases; nucleotides outside the gene matches: 14. Germline CDR1 and CDR2: MGHDK and SYGVNS. The CDR3 spans 17 residues. cDNA came from around 0.5 to 1 ug RNA primed by random hexamers. TCRdb called the immunoSEQ multiplex PCR reads again in MiXCR, with one record for every CDR3 protein. The sample consists of just over 300,000 distinct CDR3 sequences, 90% to 95% of them appearing once. From blood CD8+ and CD4+ T cells, the TCR beta chain was sequenced. Negative isolation was used for CD8+ and CD4+ T cells, and FACS enrichment was applied to TEMRA cells.

This TCR was recovered from a human donor with multiple sclerosis. Sequencing input: CD4+ T cells from PBMCs. The V gene is TRBV25-1, the J gene TRBJ2-2; 9 nucleotides match TRBD1. The CDR3 nucleotides read TGTGCCAGCGTATACAACCTCGGGACAGGGAGCACCGGGGAGCTGTTTTTT. It translates to CASVYNLGTGSTGELFF.